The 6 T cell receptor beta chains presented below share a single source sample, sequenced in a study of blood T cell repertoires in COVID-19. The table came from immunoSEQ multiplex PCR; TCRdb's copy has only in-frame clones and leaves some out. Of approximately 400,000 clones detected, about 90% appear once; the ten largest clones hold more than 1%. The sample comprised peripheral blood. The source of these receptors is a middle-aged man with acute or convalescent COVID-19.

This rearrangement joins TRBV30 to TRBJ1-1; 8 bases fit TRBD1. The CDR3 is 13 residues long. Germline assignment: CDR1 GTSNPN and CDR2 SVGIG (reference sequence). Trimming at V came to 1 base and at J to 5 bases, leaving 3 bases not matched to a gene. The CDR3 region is CAWSEQGDTEAFF. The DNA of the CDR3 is TGTGCCTGGAGTGAACAGGGGGATACTGAAGCTTTCTTT. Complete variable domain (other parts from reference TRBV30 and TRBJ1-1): SQTIHQWPATLVQPVGSPLSLECTVEGTSNPNLYWYRQAAGRGLQLLFYSVGIGQISSEVPQNLSASRPQDRQFILSSKKLLLSDSGFYLCAWSEQGDTEAFFGQGTRLTVV.

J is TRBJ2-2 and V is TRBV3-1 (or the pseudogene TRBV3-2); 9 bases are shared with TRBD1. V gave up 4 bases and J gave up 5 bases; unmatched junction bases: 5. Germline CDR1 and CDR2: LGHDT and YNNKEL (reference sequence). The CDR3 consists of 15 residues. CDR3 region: CASSPRQGVTGELFF. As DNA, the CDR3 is TGTGCCAGCAGCCCCCGACAGGGGGTTACCGGGGAGCTGTTTTTT.

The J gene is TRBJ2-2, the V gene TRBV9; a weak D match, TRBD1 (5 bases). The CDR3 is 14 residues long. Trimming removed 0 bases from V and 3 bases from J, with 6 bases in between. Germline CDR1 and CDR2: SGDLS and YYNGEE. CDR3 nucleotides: TGTGCCAGCAGCGTAGTCAGGGACACCGGGGAGCTGTTTTTT. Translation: CASSVVRDTGELFF.

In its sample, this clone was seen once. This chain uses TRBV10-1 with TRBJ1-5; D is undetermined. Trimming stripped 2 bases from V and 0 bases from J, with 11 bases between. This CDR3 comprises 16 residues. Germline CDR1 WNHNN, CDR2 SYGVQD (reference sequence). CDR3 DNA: TGCGCCAGCAGTGAGGGAGGGTATGATAGCAATCAGCCCCAGCATTTT. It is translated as CASSEGGYDSNQPQHF.

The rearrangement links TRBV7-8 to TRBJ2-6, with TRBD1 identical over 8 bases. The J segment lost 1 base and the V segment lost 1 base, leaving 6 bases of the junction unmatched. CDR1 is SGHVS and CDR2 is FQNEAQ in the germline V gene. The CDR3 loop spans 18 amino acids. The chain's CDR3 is CASSLVGRGLSGANVLTF. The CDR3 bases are TGTGCCAGCAGCTTAGTGGGCAGGGGGCTTTCTGGGGCCAACGTCCTGACTTTC.

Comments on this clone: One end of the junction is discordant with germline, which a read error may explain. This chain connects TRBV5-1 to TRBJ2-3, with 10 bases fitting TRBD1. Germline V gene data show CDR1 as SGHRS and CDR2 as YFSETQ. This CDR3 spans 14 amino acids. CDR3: CATSPGTGADTQYF. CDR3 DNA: TGCGCCACCAGCCCCGGGACAGGGGCGGATACGCAGTATTTT.